Listed below are T cell receptor beta chains from one sample, sequenced in a study of regulatory T cells in long-lasting Graves disease. Each CDR3 protein gets one entry after TCRdb re-called the multiplex PCR reads with MiXCR. The repertoire consists of around 500,000 distinct CDR3 sequences, with about 16% occurring once and the leading ten covering 20% to 30%. These data were also filed under a second study, of T cells in Graves' hyperthyroidism and ophthalmopathy.

The source was peripheral blood mononuclear cells (PBMCs), collected at new diagnosis, from a patient treated with antithyroid drugs. These receptor sequences come from a middle-aged woman with Graves disease. CDR3s include the opening cysteine and the closing phenylalanine or tryptophan. The order of the fields is J gene, V gene, CDR3 length, D gene, clone size, CDR3 protein, CDR3 DNA. D genes are given only for firm matches. Size tells how often a clone was seen (once, few, many) or the class of an expanded clone, and some rows leave it out.

TRBJ2-5,TRBV7-6,16,TRBD2,NA,CASSPPGTTHPETQYF,TGTGCCAGCAGCCCCCCGGGGACTACCCACCCAGAGACCCAGTACTTC
TRBJ1-6,TRBV3-1,12,NA,many,CASSQLRSPLHF,TGTGCCAGCAGCCAACTAAGGTCACCCCTCCACTTT
TRBJ2-3,TRBV4-1,17,NA,few,CASSQPRRGPSTDTQYF,TGCGCCAGCAGCCAGCCCCGGCGGGGACCGAGCACAGATACGCAGTATTTT
TRBJ1-2,TRBV12-5,13,TRBD1,many,CASAGTGWGGYTF,TGTGCTAGTGCCGGGACAGGGTGGGGTGGCTACACCTTC
TRBJ1-1,TRBV28,15,NA,many,CASDRDGREVGEAFF,TGTGCCAGCGATCGAGACGGGAGAGAAGTAGGGGAAGCTTTCTTT
TRBJ1-3,TRBV11-2,18,NA,many,CASSLVGDAGGTRNTIYF,TGTGCCAGCAGCTTAGTGGGGGACGCCGGAGGTACGAGAAACACCATATATTTT
TRBJ1-4,TRBV6-1,15,NA,NA,CASSEGHILNEKLFF,TGTGCCAGCAGTGAAGGACACATCCTCAATGAAAAACTGTTTTTT
TRBJ1-1,TRBV9,14,NA,many,CASVPWESDTEAFF,TGTGCCAGCGTACCCTGGGAGAGCGACACTGAAGCTTTCTTT
TRBJ1-1,TRBV6-9,16,NA,NA,CASSYSTSGLDTEAFF,TGTGCCAGCAGTTACTCAACTTCGGGGTTGGACACTGAAGCTTTCTTT
TRBJ2-7,TRBV7-8,12,NA,many,CASSLATYEQYF,TGTGCCAGCAGCTTAGCGACCTACGAGCAGTACTTC
TRBJ1-1,TRBV18,14,NA,many,CASSPGGGPTEAFF,TGTGCCAGCTCACCAGGGGGCGGACCCACTGAAGCTTTCTTT
TRBJ1-1,TRBV14,16,NA,few,CASSQDQSFQGTEAFF,TGTGCCAGCAGCCAAGATCAGTCTTTCCAAGGCACTGAAGCTTTCTTT
TRBJ1-4,TRBV19,14,NA,NA,CASTNGRLNEKLFF,TGTGCCAGTACCAATGGACGGTTAAATGAAAAACTGTTTTTT
TRBJ2-7,TRBV15,14,NA,NA,CATSRLGRGYEQYF,TGTGCCACCAGCAGGCTTGGGCGAGGGTACGAGCAGTACTTC
TRBJ1-1,TRBV30,11,NA,once,CACLGAEKGEF,TGTGCCTGCCTCGGGGCAGAAAAAGGGGAATTT
TRBJ2-1,TRBV2,14,TRBD2,many,CASRSGGPYNEQFF,TGTGCCAGCAGGAGCGGGGGGCCCTACAATGAGCAGTTCTTC
TRBJ2-1,TRBV6-2/TRBV6-3,15,TRBD1,NA,CASSDRDRGDHEQFF,TGTGCCAGCAGTGACCGGGACAGGGGCGACCATGAGCAGTTCTTC
TRBJ2-7,TRBV7-6,18,NA,few,CASSPRTKDSLRDYEQYF,TGTGCCAGCAGCCCGAGAACCAAGGACTCCCTGCGAGACTACGAGCAGTACTTC
TRBJ2-7,TRBV11-1,13,NA,many,CASRRGTLYEQYF,TGTGCGTCCCGTAGGGGGACTCTCTACGAGCAGTACTTC
TRBJ1-1,TRBV11-2,16,NA,many,CASSLYVGGYGAEAFF,TGTGCCAGCAGCTTATACGTAGGTGGCTACGGAGCTGAAGCTTTCTTT
TRBJ1-1,TRBV11-2,15,TRBD1,many,CASSTLRGRDTEAFF,TGTGCCAGCAGCACCCTCAGGGGGCGCGACACTGAAGCTTTCTTT
TRBJ1-1,TRBV9,15,NA,NA,CASSVVPSLNTEAFF,TGTGCCAGCAGCGTAGTCCCGAGCCTAAACACTGAAGCTTTCTTT
TRBJ2-7,TRBV6-2/TRBV6-3,15,NA,many,CASSSGRGRVYEQYF,TGTGCCAGCAGTTCGGGGAGGGGGAGAGTTTACGAGCAGTACTTC
TRBJ1-4,TRBV4-1,14,NA,NA,CASSQNLFGEKLFF,TGCGCCAGCAGCCAAAATCTGTTCGGTGAAAAACTGTTTTTT
TRBJ2-3,TRBV3-1,16,NA,NA,CASSQEYGGLKDTQYF,TGTGCCAGCAGCCAAGAATACGGGGGGCTAAAAGATACGCAGTATTTT
TRBJ2-3,TRBV12-3/TRBV12-4,14,NA,NA,CASRLGVSTDTQYF,TGTGCCAGCAGGTTGGGAGTTAGCACAGATACGCAGTATTTT
TRBJ2-2,TRBV3-1,15,TRBD1,many,CASSQGTGDTGELFF,TGTGCCAGCAGCCAAGGGACAGGGGACACCGGGGAGCTGTTTTTT
TRBJ1-5,TRBV20-1,13,NA,many,CSASSGGSQPQHF,TGCAGTGCTAGCTCGGGGGGTAGTCAGCCCCAGCATTTT
TRBJ2-2,TRBV4-1,14,NA,NA,CASSWSGATGELFF,TGCGCCAGCAGCTGGTCAGGAGCCACCGGGGAGCTGTTTTTT
TRBJ2-1,TRBV3-1,16,TRBD2,many,CASSRGLAGVSNEQFF,TGTGCCAGCAGCAGGGGACTAGCGGGGGTTTCCAATGAGCAGTTCTTC
TRBJ2-5,TRBV5-4,14,NA,NA,CASSLAAAGETQYF,TGTGCCAGCAGCTTGGCGGCTGCAGGAGAGACCCAGTACTTC
TRBJ2-7,TRBV12-5,16,TRBD1,many,CASGLVLGQGAYEQYF,TGTGCTAGTGGTTTGGTACTGGGACAGGGGGCCTACGAGCAGTACTTC
TRBJ1-2,TRBV30,13,NA,NA,CAWADIFGGGYTF,TGTGCCTGGGCTGACATCTTCGGGGGTGGCTACACCTTC
TRBJ2-1,TRBV7-2,14,NA,NA,CASSGGTQYPVQFF,TGTGCCAGCAGCGGCGGGACACAGTACCCGGTGCAGTTCTTC
TRBJ2-1,TRBV5-1,14,TRBD1,NA,CASSLTGVRDEQFF,TGCGCCAGCAGCCTAACAGGGGTCCGGGATGAGCAGTTCTTC
TRBJ2-5,TRBV7-9,15,TRBD1,few,CASSRTSGGYETQYF,TGTGCCAGCAGCCGGACATCAGGGGGATACGAGACCCAGTACTTC
TRBJ1-1,TRBV27,16,NA,NA,CASSLYPQSMNTEAFF,TGTGCCAGCAGTTTATACCCCCAGAGCATGAACACTGAAGCTTTCTTT
TRBJ1-5,TRBV27,15,NA,many,CASSPTSGSNQPQHF,TGTGCCAGCAGTCCCACGTCCGGCAGCAATCAGCCCCAGCATTTT
TRBJ1-5,TRBV19,16,TRBD1,few,CASSQGQGAANQPQHF,TGTGCCAGTAGCCAAGGACAGGGGGCCGCCAATCAGCCCCAGCATTTT
TRBJ1-5,TRBV6-2/TRBV6-3,16,TRBD1,NA,CASAYRDRGYGQPQHF,TGTGCCAGCGCCTACCGGGACAGGGGTTATGGTCAGCCCCAGCATTTT
TRBJ2-7,TRBV5-1,12,NA,NA,CASSLNNYEQYF,TGCGCCAGCAGCTTGAACAACTACGAGCAGTACTTC
TRBJ2-6,TRBV19,16,TRBD1,NA,CASNQGAYSGANVLTF,TGTGCCAGTAACCAGGGGGCCTACTCTGGGGCCAACGTCCTGACTTTC
TRBJ2-7,TRBV28,14,NA,many,CASSPPPSSYEQYF,TGTGCCAGCAGTCCTCCCCCGAGCTCCTACGAGCAGTACTTC
TRBJ2-5,TRBV18,16,TRBD2,many,CASSPQRGSLWETQYF,TGTGCCAGCTCACCTCAGCGGGGGTCTCTGTGGGAGACCCAGTACTTC
TRBJ1-2,TRBV2,15,NA,few,CASSGTENPMEGYTF,TGTGCCAGCAGTGGGACAGAGAATCCTATGGAGGGCTACACCTTC
TRBJ1-2,TRBV7-2,15,NA,NA,CASSSLGEEAGGYTF,TGTGCCAGCAGCTCATTGGGGGAAGAAGCAGGTGGCTACACCTTC
TRBJ1-2,TRBV3-1,12,NA,many,CASSQVNYGYTF,TGTGCCAGCAGCCAAGTTAACTATGGCTACACCTTC
TRBJ1-3,TRBV28,16,NA,NA,CASSLPGGNFGNTIYF,TGTGCCAGCAGCCTCCCCGGCGGGAATTTTGGAAACACCATATATTTT
TRBJ1-1,TRBV29-1,12,TRBD1,NA,CSVVRGATEAFF,TGCAGCGTTGTCAGGGGGGCAACTGAAGCTTTCTTT